Below, 4 T cell receptor beta chains from the same sample are listed, as sequenced in a study of T cells in Graves' hyperthyroidism and ophthalmopathy. The CDR3 regions of TCR beta were amplified from RNA transcripts. The HTBI primer set served for first-round RT-PCR of the TCR CDR3. TCRdb re-called the multiplex PCR reads through MiXCR, storing one row per CDR3 protein. The data hold about 270,000 distinct CDR3 sequences, with less than 30% observed a single time. What was sequenced was blood. The receptors originated from a man in his forties or fifties with Graves' hyperthyroidism that later progressed to Graves' ophthalmopathy.

In this sample, this clonotype turned up many times. The rearrangement joins TRBV19 to TRBJ2-5; D is unclear. Germline CDR1 reads LNHDA; CDR2 reads SQIVND (reference sequence). With 3 bases removed from V and 0 bases from J, the gap between germline ends came to 11 bases. CDR3 size: 15 residues. Here the CDR3 reads CASSIRQGYQETQYF. CDR3 coding DNA: TGTGCCAGTAGTATCCGACAAGGGTACCAAGAGACCCAGTACTTC.

This clonotype has ten or more counts. The chain recombines TRBV20-1 with TRBJ1-5; no reliable D call. Germline-derived CDR1 and CDR2 are DFQATT and SNEGSKA (reference sequence). CDR3 length: 14 amino acids. V lost 0 bases, J lost 0 bases, and 6 bases lay in between. CDR3 sequence (DNA): TGCAGTGCTAGAGATCCCTATAGCAATCAGCCCCAGCATTTT. It encodes CSARDPYSNQPQHF.

The chain employs TRBV7-2 and TRBJ2-7; D could derive from TRBD1 or TRBD2 (5 bases each). The CDR3 spans 14 residues. Germline CDR1 is SGHTA and CDR2 is FQGNSA. V lost 4 bases and J lost 1, with 11 bases in between. This CDR3 reads CASSYRDGSYEQYF. The CDR3 coding sequence is TGTGCCAGCAGCTACCGGGACGGGTCCTACGAGCAGTACTTC.

This clonotype was detected many times. The chain is built from TRBV28 and TRBJ2-4; 10 positions agree with TRBD2. Germline trimming cut 3 bases from V and 0 bases from J; bases unmatched to any gene: 8. Germline CDR1 reads MDHEN; CDR2 reads SYDVKM. The CDR3 runs 18 residues. The CDR3 sequence is CASSFGLAGELAKNIQYF. CDR3 nucleotide sequence: TGTGCCAGCAGTTTCGGTCTAGCGGGAGAGCTAGCCAAAAACATTCAGTACTTC.